This T cell receptor (beta chain) is drawn from a study of graft-versus-host responses after intestinal transplantation. The table came from immunoSEQ multiplex PCR; TCRdb's copy has only in-frame clones and leaves some out. Of approximately 68,000 clones listed, around 87% are singletons. The CDR3 sequence is 14 residues long. Germline loops: CDR1 SEHNR, CDR2 FQNEAQ (reference sequence). V lost 0 bases, J lost 7 bases, and 12 bases lay in between. About this clone: Antigen unknown.

The sequence derives from a human donor who was the organ donor for an intestinal transplant. The material sequenced was unstimulated CD8+ T cells sorted from spleen or lymph node cells, taken before transplant. This chain joins TRBV7-9 and TRBJ1-2, with D possibly TRBD1 on 5 matching bases. The CDR3 DNA reads as TGTGCCAGCAGCTTAGCCAGGGTTGTTATTGGCTACACCTTC. It codes for CASSLARVVIGYTF.